The rows below give T cell receptor beta chains drawn from one sample of a study of shared clonotypes between healthy human individuals. Libraries were prepared by immunoSEQ multiplex PCR; TCRdb keeps only in-frame clonotypes and omits some of them. The data contain about 480,000 clones, about 80% of them singletons. The source material was PBMCs. These receptors were collected from a woman in her forties in good health. Some clones in this sample may be carry-over from other donors' samples. Both conserved end residues are part of each CDR3. D genes are given only for firm matches. A row's size may be missing; if present it is once, few, many or a size class.

CATRNRQGAVNTEAFF | TGTGCCACCAGAAACAGACAGGGGGCGGTGAACACTGAAGCTTTCTTT | NA | TRBJ1-1 | TRBD1 | TRBV15
CASSIRREGQLYNEQFF | TGTGCCAGTAGTATTAGGCGGGAGGGCCAGTTGTACAATGAGCAGTTCTTC | NA | TRBJ2-1 | TRBD2 | TRBV19
CSASRGEGYTF | TGCAGTGCTAGCCGGGGGGAAGGCTACACCTTC | medium-sized | TRBJ1-2 | NA | TRBV20-1
CASSAQGGETQYF | TGTGCCAGCAGCGCCCAGGGCGGGGAGACCCAGTACTTC | many | TRBJ2-5 | NA | TRBV9
CASSKSTGELFF | TGTGCCAGCAGCAAAAGTACCGGGGAGCTGTTTTTT | once | TRBJ2-2 | NA | TRBV11-1
CASSLSANYGYTF | TGTGCCAGCAGTTTGTCAGCTAACTATGGCTACACCTTC | NA | TRBJ1-2 | NA | TRBV27
CASSLFPQGTYGYTF | TGCGCCAGCAGCCTTTTCCCACAGGGAACCTATGGCTACACCTTC | NA | TRBJ1-2 | NA | TRBV4-1
CASGTFSFSPLHF | TGTGCCAGCGGGACATTTAGCTTTTCACCCCTCCACTTT | NA | TRBJ1-6 | NA | TRBV28
CASSYSGGGEQYF | TGTGCCAGCAGTTACTCAGGGGGCGGGGAGCAGTACTTC | NA | TRBJ2-7 | TRBD1 | TRBV6-5
CASSVDGRPGETQYF | TGTGCCAGCAGCGTAGACGGGAGGCCGGGAGAGACCCAGTACTTC | NA | TRBJ2-5 | TRBD2 | TRBV9
CASSPGGLAGSDTQYF | TGTGCCAGCAGCCCAGGGGGACTAGCGGGTTCAGATACGCAGTATTTT | NA | TRBJ2-3 | TRBD2 | TRBV11-1
CATSRDRTHNEQFF | TGTGCCACCAGCAGAGATCGGACCCACAATGAGCAGTTCTTC | NA | TRBJ2-1 | NA | TRBV15
CASSFRDRENIQYF | TGTGCCAGCAGCTTCCGGGACAGAGAAAACATTCAGTACTTC | few | TRBJ2-4 | TRBD1 | TRBV5-6
CASSPEVEGYTF | TGTGCCAGCTCACCGGAGGTGGAGGGCTACACCTTC | NA | TRBJ1-2 | NA | TRBV18
CASSYQRDTEQYF | TGTGCCAGCAGTTACCAACGTGATACGGAGCAGTACTTC | many | TRBJ2-7 | NA | TRBV6-5
CASSLLTDTQYF | TGTGCCAGCAGTCTTCTCACAGATACGCAGTATTTT | NA | TRBJ2-3 | NA | TRBV27
CASRGADTEAFF | TGTGCCAGCAGGGGCGCGGACACTGAAGCTTTCTTT | NA | TRBJ1-1 | NA | TRBV2
CASSKGLDPKCQGRNLRNNQPQHF | TGTGCCAGCAGCAAAGGACTTGATCCAAAATGTCAAGGACGGAACCTGCGGAACAATCAGCCCCAGCATTTT | NA | TRBJ1-5 | NA | TRBV21-1
CASSETGSADTQYF | TGCGCCAGCAGCGAGACAGGGAGTGCAGATACGCAGTATTTT | NA | TRBJ2-3 | TRBD1 | TRBV5-1
CSARDPPVDFF | TGCAGTGCTAGGGACCCCCCGGTTGATTTCTTT | NA | TRBJ1-1 | NA | TRBV20-1
CASSLGTSFYNEQFF | TGTGCCAGCAGCTTAGGGACTAGCTTTTACAATGAGCAGTTCTTC | NA | TRBJ2-1 | TRBD2 | TRBV7-3
CSVPGPGKETQYF | TGCAGCGTTCCGGGGCCGGGAAAAGAGACCCAGTACTTC | NA | TRBJ2-5 | NA | TRBV29-1
CASSLGRRGQETQYF | TGTGCCAGCAGCTTAGGGCGCAGGGGGCAAGAGACCCAGTACTTC | NA | TRBJ2-5 | TRBD1 | TRBV7-2
CSARGIYEQYF | TGCAGTGCTAGGGGCATATACGAGCAGTACTTC | few | TRBJ2-7 | NA | TRBV20-1
CASSLWSGPGDEQFF | TGTGCCAGCAGTTTATGGTCGGGGCCTGGGGATGAGCAGTTCTTC | NA | TRBJ2-1 | NA | TRBV28
CASSPGLAFTNTGELFF | TGTGCCAGCAGCCCGGGACTAGCGTTTACGAACACCGGGGAGCTGTTTTTT | NA | TRBJ2-2 | TRBD2 | TRBV7-9
CASSLVSGGADTQYF | TGTGCCAGCAGCTTAGTATCGGGAGGGGCAGATACGCAGTATTTT | NA | TRBJ2-3 | TRBD2 | TRBV7-9
CASSLADGGYTF | TGTGCCAGCAGTTTAGCGGACGGGGGCTACACCTTC | few | TRBJ1-2 | NA | TRBV28
CASTRDGEKLFF | TGTGCCAGCACCAGGGATGGGGAAAAACTGTTTTTT | NA | TRBJ1-4 | NA | TRBV6-5
CASTSQGVAGHYEQYF | TGCGCCAGCACTTCCCAGGGGGTAGCGGGACACTACGAGCAGTACTTC | NA | TRBJ2-7 | NA | TRBV5-1
CASSGGAYQETQYF | TGTGCCAGCAGTGGGGGGGCCTACCAAGAGACCCAGTACTTC | NA | TRBJ2-5 | NA | TRBV28
CASSFRRDYEQYF | TGTGCCAGCAGTTTTCGGCGGGACTACGAGCAGTACTTC | few | TRBJ2-7 | NA | TRBV27
CASSQEVGTVIRLFF | TGCGCCAGCAGCCAAGAGGTTGGCACGGTTATTAGACTGTTTTTT | NA | TRBJ1-4 | NA | TRBV4-3
CASSLLGTGDGYTF | TGTGCCAGCAGTTTATTAGGGACAGGGGACGGCTACACCTTC | NA | TRBJ1-2 | TRBD1 | TRBV27
CASIENTEAFF | TGCGCCAGCATCGAGAACACTGAAGCTTTCTTT | NA | TRBJ1-1 | NA | TRBV10-2
CASSLALGTGYEQYF | TGTGCCAGCAGCTTAGCGCTCGGGACAGGCTACGAGCAGTACTTC | NA | TRBJ2-7 | TRBD1 | TRBV7-9
CASRLWTAYNEQFF | TGTGCCAGCAGGCTGTGGACAGCCTACAATGAGCAGTTCTTC | NA | TRBJ2-1 | NA | TRBV28
CASRDRAREQYF | TGTGCCAGCCGGGACAGGGCGCGCGAGCAGTACTTC | NA | TRBJ2-7 | TRBD1 | TRBV27
CASSQDLLAGRVGELFF | TGTGCCAGCAGCCAAGATCTACTAGCGGGAAGGGTAGGGGAGCTGTTTTTT | few | TRBJ2-2 | TRBD2 | TRBV14
CASRGPNNEQFF | TGTGCCAGCAGGGGACCAAACAATGAGCAGTTCTTC | NA | TRBJ2-1 | NA | TRBV6-5